The 17 T cell receptor beta chains presented below share a single source sample, sequenced in a study of T-cell reconstitution after alpha-beta-depleted transplantation in children. This sample's TCRbeta library carried unique molecular identifier barcodes. One entry per CDR3 protein, called by TCRdb with MiXCR from the PCR reads. Seen here are 300,000 to 400,000 distinct CDR3 sequences, 15% to 20% observed once, and the top ten hold roughly two fifths. Sequences were derived from PBMCs, mostly from graft donor cells, sampled 360 days after TCRalphabeta/CD19-depleted stem cell transplant. These TCRs come from a male patient aged 2-15 years who had a stem cell transplant for acute lymphoblastic leukemia, so the T cells may come from the graft donor.

The rearrangement uses TRBV12-3 or TRBV12-4 and TRBJ1-2; tentative D call: TRBD1 (5 bases). The CDR3 length is 17 residues. V was pared by 3 bases and J by 3 bases, with 20 bases between. CDR3 bases: TGTGCCAGCAGTTTGGCGGGAGGCACAACGGGGGACTATGGCTACACCTTC. It is translated as CASSLAGGTTGDYGYTF.

The sample holds many counts of this clonotype. The chain employs TRBV9 and TRBJ2-1; 11 bases fit TRBD2. V shed 3 bases, J shed 6 bases, and the junction held 8 bases outside the gene matches. Germline-derived CDR1 and CDR2 are SGDLS and YYNGEE. CDR3 length: 16 residues. CDR3 in amino acids: CASSELAGGTSNEQFF. The CDR3 DNA is TGTGCCAGCAGCGAGTTAGCGGGAGGGACCAGCAATGAGCAGTTCTTC.

This clonotype has at least ten counts. The chain has TRBV5-1 and TRBJ2-1; a possible D gene is TRBD1 (6 bases). With 4 bases removed from V and 5 bases from J, the gap between germline ends came to 10 bases. Germline CDR1 reads SGHRS; CDR2 reads YFSETQ. This CDR3 comprises 13 residues. CDR3 loop: CASSGDNHNEQFF. CDR3 nucleotides: TGCGCCAGCAGCGGGGACAACCACAATGAGCAGTTCTTC.

A few counts support this clonotype. The chain links TRBV20-1 to TRBJ2-7, with 9 bases that match TRBD1. V shed 4 bases and J 12 bases; nucleotides not matched to a gene: 13. Germline V CDR1 and CDR2: DFQATT, SNEGSKA (reference sequence). The CDR3 is 13 amino acids. CDR3 amino acids: CSAIHRGQKARYF. CDR3 nucleotide sequence: TGCAGTGCTATTCACAGGGGGCAGAAGGCTAGGTACTTC.

The chain carries TRBV15 and TRBJ2-4; D is possibly TRBD1 (6 bases). Trimming took off 2 bases at V and 0 bases at J, with 14 bases between the two ends. Germline-derived CDR1 and CDR2 are LNHNV and YYDKDF (reference sequence). This CDR3 region has 17 residues. CDR3 region: CATSRRGQSLAKNIQYF. CDR3 DNA: TGTGCCACCAGCAGAAGAGGACAGTCTCTAGCCAAAAACATTCAGTACTTC.

The genes are TRBV4-2 and TRBJ2-7, with 7 bases fitting TRBD2. The CDR3 runs to 14 residues. Trimming cost V 0 bases and J 7 bases; bases outside gene matches: 6. Per germline, CDR1 LGHNA and CDR2 YNFKEQ. This CDR3 is CASSQDAAGVEQYF. The CDR3 DNA sequence: TGTGCCAGCAGCCAAGACGCGGCGGGAGTGGAGCAGTACTTC.

Here the CDR3 DNA reads TGTGCCAGCAGACCTTCCCAAAAAACGGGACGCACTGAAGCTTTCTTT. Translating it yields CASRPSQKTGRTEAFF. This rearrangement joins TRBV6-2 or TRBV6-3 to TRBJ1-1; D might be TRBD1 (5 bases). The CDR3 spans 16 residues. In germline, CDR1 is MNHEY, CDR2 SVGEGT. The V gene lost 6 bases and the J gene lost 4 bases, with 21 bases spanning the gap.

This clonotype was picked up a small number of times. The V and J genes are TRBV4-3 and TRBJ2-7, with TRBD2 as a possible D gene (5 bases). Between the trimmed V and J ends, which lost 4 bases and 6 bases, there was a span of 13 bases. The CDR3 is 13 residues long. Germline assignment: CDR1 LGHNA and CDR2 YSLEER. The CDR3, as DNA: TGCGCCAGCAGCCGGACCACCCTAGCCGAGCAGTACTTC. Residues: CASSRTTLAEQYF.

This clonotype was picked up many times. The chain has TRBV7-2 and TRBJ2-3; D is unclear. V lost 5 bases to trimming and J lost 3 bases, with 21 bases between them. CDR3 length: 17 residues. Germline CDR1 reads SGHTA; CDR2 reads FQGNSA. CDR3 DNA: TGTGCCAGCAGCCTACGAAGCTCAGGTCTCAGTACAGATACGCAGTATTTT. Translating it yields CASSLRSSGLSTDTQYF. The variable domain in full, completed from reference TRBV7-2 and TRBJ2-3, reads GAGVSQSPSNKVTEKGKDVELRCDPISGHTALYWYRQSLGQGLEFLIYFQGNSAPDKSGLPSDRFSAERTGGSVSTLTIQRTQQEDSAVYLCASSLRSSGLSTDTQYFGPGTRLTVL.

This clonotype showed up just a few times. The chain joins TRBV2 to TRBJ2-7; 7 nucleotides match TRBD2. The germline V gene encodes CDR1 SNHLY and CDR2 FYNNEI. This CDR3 is built from 15 residues. Unmatched junction bases numbered 12, after V lost 5 bases and J lost 5 bases. CDR3 region: CASSPRTRVADEQYF. CDR3 DNA: TGTGCCAGCAGTCCAAGGACTAGAGTCGCCGACGAGCAGTACTTC.

This clonotype is a singleton in its sample. The chain has TRBV15 and TRBJ2-5, with D uncertain. The length of the CDR3 is 15 residues. Trimming pared 2 bases from V and 3 bases from J, leaving 13 bases between. From germline, CDR1 is LNHNV and CDR2 YYDKDF (reference sequence). This CDR3 is CATSRIFADKETQYF. The CDR3 bases are TGTGCCACCAGCAGAATTTTCGCAGATAAAGAGACCCAGTACTTC. Variable domain in full (rest from reference TRBV15 and TRBJ2-5): DAMVIQNPRYQVTQFGKPVTLSCSQTLNHNVMYWYQQKSSQAPKLLFHYYDKDFNNEADTPDNFQSRRPNTSFCFLDIRSPGLGDTAMYLCATSRIFADKETQYFGPGTRLLVL.

This clonotype showed up just a few times. CDR3 in DNA: TGCAGTGCTAGAGATCGGGGAGGACAGGAAAACTATGGCTACACCTTC. Its translation is CSARDRGGQENYGYTF. The rearrangement uses TRBV20-1 and TRBJ1-2; 7 bases match TRBD1. Germline trimming cut 0 bases from V and 2 bases from J; bases unmatched to any gene: 9. The length of the CDR3 is 16 residues. Looked up from germline, CDR1 is DFQATT and CDR2 is SNEGSKA (reference sequence).

This clonotype was picked up a small number of times. The V gene is TRBV20-1, the J gene TRBJ2-5; 7 nucleotides agree with TRBD2. From germline, CDR1 is DFQATT and CDR2 SNEGSKA (reference sequence). The CDR3 is 18 residues long. After removal of 5 bases from V and 2 bases from J, the junction contained 20 bases not matched to a gene. The CDR3 DNA follows: TGCAGTGCTGTACGGATGACCGGACTAGTAGATCGGCAAGAGACCCAGTACTTC. Translation: CSAVRMTGLVDRQETQYF.

The V and J genes are TRBV15 and TRBJ2-5; D is unresolved. The CDR3 length is 13 residues. Per germline, CDR1 LNHNV and CDR2 YYDKDF (reference sequence). Between the trimmed V and J ends, which lost 0 bases and 5 bases, there was a span of 7 bases. For the CDR3, the DNA is TGTGCCACCAGCAGAGATAGGTCGGAGACCCAGTACTTC. This gives the protein CATSRDRSETQYF. Using reference TRBV15 and TRBJ2-5 for the parts outside the CDR3, the full variable domain is DAMVIQNPRYQVTQFGKPVTLSCSQTLNHNVMYWYQQKSSQAPKLLFHYYDKDFNNEADTPDNFQSRRPNTSFCFLDIRSPGLGDTAMYLCATSRDRSETQYFGPGTRLLVL.

The chain has TRBV27 and TRBJ1-2, with D perhaps matching TRBD1 (6 bases). The CDR3 consists of 14 residues. V was trimmed by 4 bases and J by 9 bases, leaving 18 bases between them. Germline lookup yields CDR1 MNHEY and CDR2 SMNVEV (reference sequence). The CDR3 sequence is CASSCDRLHQSYTF. DNA of the CDR3: TGTGCCAGCAGTTGCGACAGGTTGCACCAAAGCTACACCTTC.

The chain couples TRBV7-8 to TRBJ2-1; D remains unclear. Germline V gene data show CDR1 as SGHVS and CDR2 as FQNEAQ. The CDR3 has 15 amino acids. Trimming removed 2 bases at V and 3 bases at J, with 11 bases between. The CDR3 DNA reads as TGTGCCAGCAGCTTACGGTTGTGGCACTACAATGAGCAGTTCTTC. Translating it yields CASSLRLWHYNEQFF.

This clonotype was counted a few times. This sequence joins TRBV5-1 and TRBJ2-1, with D maybe TRBD2 (6 bases). This CDR3 comprises 19 residues. V shed 0 bases and J shed 1 base, with 20 bases lying between them. The germline gives CDR1 SGHRS, CDR2 YFSETQ. The CDR3 is CASSLVGTSLYVSYNEQFF. CDR3 DNA: TGCGCCAGCAGCTTGGTTGGGACTTCCCTTTACGTGTCCTACAATGAGCAGTTCTTC. Together with reference TRBV5-1 and TRBJ2-1, the CDR3 gives the full variable domain: KAGVTQTPRYLIKTRGQQVTLSCSPISGHRSVSWYQQTPGQGLQFLFEYFSETQRNKGNFPGRFSGRQFSNSRSEMNVSTLELGDSALYLCASSLVGTSLYVSYNEQFFGPGTRLTVL.